A selection of T cell receptor beta chains follows, all from one sample in a study of CD8 T cells in ankylosing spondylitis. TCRdb independently ran MiXCR on the 5' RACE reads; one entry per CDR3 protein. This table holds just under 550,000 distinct CDR3 sequences, approximately 12% found once. Sequencing was performed on blood, either unsorted or a sorted T cell fraction (not recorded which). The receptors were sampled from a male donor with ankylosing spondylitis. Both conserved end residues are part of each CDR3. D genes are given only for firm matches. Clone size, where shown, is once, few, many, or a class for clones that have expanded.

clone size	J gene	D gene	V gene	CDR3 protein	CDR3 DNA
.	TRBJ2-1	.	TRBV24-1	CATATPSSEQFF	TGTGCCACCGCCACCCCTAGTAGTGAGCAGTTCTTC
many	TRBJ2-1	TRBD2	TRBV29-1	CSVWVRPGLAVLGYNEQFF	TGCAGCGTTTGGGTCCGTCCGGGACTAGCGGTTCTAGGGTACAATGAGCAGTTCTTC
.	TRBJ1-1	.	TRBV12-3/TRBV12-4	CASSLEGEWTEAFF	TGTGCCAGCAGTTTGGAGGGGGAGTGGACTGAAGCTTTCTTT
few	TRBJ2-3	.	TRBV5-1	CASSLEGRAADTDTQYF	TGCGCCAGCAGCTTGGAAGGCCGAGCGGCCGACACAGATACGCAGTATTTT
.	TRBJ2-1	TRBD1	TRBV20-1	CSARLARGREGYYNEQFF	TGCAGTGCTAGGTTGGCCAGGGGGCGTGAGGGGTACTACAATGAGCAGTTCTTC
few	TRBJ1-1	.	TRBV3-1	CASSQGGLAFF	TGTGCCAGCAGCCAAGGGGGATTAGCTTTCTTT
few	TRBJ1-1	.	TRBV10-3	CAISEQGRDTEAFF	TGTGCCATCAGTGAGCAGGGAAGGGACACTGAAGCTTTCTTT
.	TRBJ2-1	.	TRBV24-1	CATSDPLSGSYNEQFF	TGTGCCACCAGTGATCCACTGTCGGGCTCCTACAATGAGCAGTTCTTC
few	TRBJ2-1	TRBD2	TRBV20-1	CSAPLGASGSGHEQFF	TGCAGTGCTCCCCTGGGGGCTAGCGGGAGCGGACATGAGCAGTTCTTC
.	TRBJ2-1	TRBD2	TRBV6-2/TRBV6-3	CASRVQSGSSYNEQFF	TGTGCCAGCAGGGTACAGAGCGGGAGTTCGTACAATGAGCAGTTCTTC
many	TRBJ2-1	TRBD2	TRBV20-1	CSASGLAGADEQFF	TGCAGTGCTTCTGGACTAGCGGGAGCGGATGAGCAGTTCTTC
few	TRBJ1-1	.	TRBV21-1	CASSVRQGWDTEAFF	TGTGCCAGCAGCGTACGACAGGGTTGGGACACTGAAGCTTTCTTT
.	TRBJ1-1	.	TRBV27	CASSPSGSQGGAFF	TGTGCCAGCAGTCCTTCGGGATCACAGGGAGGAGCTTTCTTT
.	TRBJ2-6	.	TRBV19	CASSAVGQSGANVLTF	TGTGCCAGTAGTGCTGTTGGGCAGTCTGGGGCCAACGTCCTGACTTTC
few	TRBJ1-1	.	TRBV10-1	CASSQTAFEAFF	TGCGCCAGCAGTCAGACAGCATTTGAAGCTTTCTTT
.	TRBJ1-2	TRBD1	TRBV11-1	CASSWDRINYGYTF	TGTGCCAGCAGCTGGGACAGAATTAACTATGGCTACACCTTC
few	TRBJ1-5	.	TRBV10-2	CASSQGQPGSPQHF	TGCGCCAGCAGCCAGGGACAACCCGGATCGCCCCAGCATTTT
.	TRBJ1-2	TRBD1	TRBV30	CAWRGQSYNYGYTF	TGTGCCTGGAGGGGACAGTCCTATAACTATGGCTACACCTTC
few	TRBJ2-2	.	TRBV6-8	CASSRGGDPATGELFF	TGTGCCAGTTCCAGGGGCGGGGACCCAGCCACCGGGGAGCTGTTTTTT
few	TRBJ2-5	.	TRBV12-3/TRBV12-4	CASSPRERSSEETQYF	TGTGCCAGCAGTCCCCGAGAACGGAGCTCGGAAGAGACCCAGTACTTC